The rows below give T cell receptor beta chains drawn from one sample of a study of blood T cell repertoires in COVID-19. Data came from immunoSEQ multiplex PCR; TCRdb stores just in-frame clones and leaves some out. The sample contains some 320,000 clones, about 85% of which appear only once. Sequenced input: PBMCs or T cells enriched from blood (not recorded which). These receptors came from a woman in her thirties who had been exposed to COVID-19. CDR3s include the opening cysteine and the closing phenylalanine or tryptophan. A D gene is named only where the DNA matches it firmly. The size entry is marked missing in some rows and otherwise reads once, few, many or a size class.

V	size	D	J	CDR3	DNA
TRBV7-8	-	-	TRBJ1-5	CASSLAGGQVRPSPQHF	TGTGCCAGCAGCTTAGCGGGAGGGCAGGTGAGGCCTTCGCCCCAGCATTTT
TRBV4-3	-	-	TRBJ2-2	CASSQDSVTGVTGELFF	TGCGCCAGCAGCCAAGATTCTGTGACAGGAGTAACCGGGGAGCTGTTTTTT
TRBV6-5	-	TRBD2	TRBJ2-7	CASSWTSGRAGEQYF	TGTGCCAGCAGTTGGACTAGCGGGAGGGCCGGCGAGCAGTACTTC
TRBV7-2	-	TRBD2	TRBJ2-1	CASSEGLSGGQNEQFF	TGTGCCAGCAGCGAAGGCCTATCGGGGGGGCAAAATGAGCAGTTCTTC
TRBV7-2	-	-	TRBJ2-1	CASSFDPTGKQFF	TGTGCCAGCAGCTTCGATCCCACAGGGAAGCAGTTCTTC
TRBV3-1/TRBV3-2	-	-	TRBJ2-7	CASSQVASTGEQYF	TGTGCCAGCAGCCAAGTTGCTAGTACGGGCGAGCAGTACTTC
TRBV29-1	-	TRBD1	TRBJ1-6	CSVASGTDNSPLHF	TGCAGCGTTGCCTCCGGGACAGATAATTCACCCCTCCACTTT
TRBV18	-	-	TRBJ2-5	CASSPTGVQETQYF	TGTGCCAGCTCACCCACCGGGGTCCAAGAGACCCAGTACTTC
TRBV28	-	TRBD1	TRBJ2-2	CASSRRRTGRNTGELFF	TGTGCCAGCAGTCGAAGACGGACAGGGAGGAACACCGGGGAGCTGTTTTTT
TRBV9	-	TRBD1	TRBJ1-6	CASTGGLDNSPLHF	TGTGCCAGCACAGGGGGACTCGACAATTCACCCCTCCACTTT
TRBV24-1	once	-	TRBJ2-3	CATSKGSGPSQDTQYF	TGTGCCACCAGTAAGGGCAGCGGGCCTTCACAAGATACGCAGTATTTT
TRBV19	-	TRBD1	TRBJ1-6	CASSTMDRGPSPLHF	TGTGCCAGTAGTACCATGGACAGGGGGCCTTCACCCCTCCACTTT
TRBV9	-	-	TRBJ2-7	CASSGRGAGWEQYF	TGTGCCAGCAGCGGGCGGGGAGCGGGCTGGGAGCAGTACTTC
TRBV12-3/TRBV12-4	-	-	TRBJ2-2	CASSLQGGELFF	TGTGCCAGCAGCCTACAGGGCGGGGAGCTGTTTTTT
TRBV9	once	TRBD1	TRBJ2-5	CASSAGQGAWETQYF	TGTGCCAGCAGCGCCGGACAGGGGGCTTGGGAGACCCAGTACTTC
TRBV7-9	many	-	TRBJ1-5	CASSLAGGGNQPQHF	TGTGCCAGCAGCTTAGCAGGCGGGGGGAATCAGCCCCAGCATTTT
TRBV6-5	-	TRBD2	TRBJ2-7	CASRLAGLPYEQYF	TGTGCCAGCAGGCTAGCGGGTCTCCCCTACGAGCAGTACTTC
TRBV5-1	few	-	TRBJ2-7	CASSSYYEQYF	TGCGCCAGCAGCTCCTACTACGAGCAGTACTTC
TRBV21-1	-	-	TRBJ2-1	CASSIRDNEQFF	TGTGCCAGCAGCATCAGGGACAATGAGCAGTTCTTC
TRBV28	-	-	TRBJ1-5	CASRKGFNQPQHF	TGTGCCAGCAGGAAGGGGTTTAATCAGCCCCAGCATTTT
TRBV7-9	-	TRBD1	TRBJ1-3	CASSAGTGPSSGNTIYF	TGTGCCAGCAGCGCCGGGACAGGCCCGAGCTCTGGAAACACCATATATTTT
TRBV7-9	-	-	TRBJ1-2	CASSSDRTDTF	TGTGCCAGCAGCTCAGACAGAACAGACACCTTC
TRBV10-2	-	-	TRBJ1-2	CASSEPGEGGYTF	TGCGCCAGCAGTGAACCGGGAGAGGGAGGCTACACCTTC
TRBV9	-	TRBD2	TRBJ2-7	CASSRTSGSSYEQYF	TGTGCCAGCAGCCGGACTAGCGGGAGCTCCTACGAGCAGTACTTC
TRBV29-1	-	TRBD1	TRBJ2-3	CSVLLRTGSKTSTDTQYF	TGCAGCGTTCTACTCAGGACAGGGTCTAAAACTAGCACAGATACGCAGTATTTT
TRBV7-8	many	TRBD1	TRBJ2-7	CASSPQGAWGVGQYF	TGTGCCAGCAGCCCACAGGGGGCTTGGGGAGTCGGGCAGTACTTC
TRBV4-2	-	TRBD2	TRBJ2-3	CASSLPTSGRDTQYF	TGTGCCAGCAGCCTGCCAACTAGCGGGAGGGATACGCAGTATTTT
TRBV19	-	TRBD1	TRBJ2-1	CASSYGLGQSYNEQFF	TGTGCCAGTAGCTACGGGCTGGGACAGTCGTACAATGAGCAGTTCTTC
TRBV30	-	TRBD1	TRBJ2-4	CAWSVGQGRDIQYF	TGTGCCTGGAGTGTAGGACAGGGTCGGGACATTCAGTACTTC